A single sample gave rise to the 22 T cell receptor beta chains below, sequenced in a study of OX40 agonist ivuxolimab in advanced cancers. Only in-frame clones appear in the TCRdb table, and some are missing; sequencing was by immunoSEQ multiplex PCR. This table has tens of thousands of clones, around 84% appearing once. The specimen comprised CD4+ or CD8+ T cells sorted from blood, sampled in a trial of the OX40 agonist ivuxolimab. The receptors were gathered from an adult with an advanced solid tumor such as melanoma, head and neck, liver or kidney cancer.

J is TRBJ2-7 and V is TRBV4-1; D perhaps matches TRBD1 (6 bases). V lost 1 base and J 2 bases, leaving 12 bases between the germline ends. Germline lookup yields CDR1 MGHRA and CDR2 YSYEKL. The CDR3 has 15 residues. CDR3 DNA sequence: TGCGCCAGCAGCCAAGCAGGGGCAGGGACCTACGAGCAGTACTTC. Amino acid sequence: CASSQAGAGTYEQYF.

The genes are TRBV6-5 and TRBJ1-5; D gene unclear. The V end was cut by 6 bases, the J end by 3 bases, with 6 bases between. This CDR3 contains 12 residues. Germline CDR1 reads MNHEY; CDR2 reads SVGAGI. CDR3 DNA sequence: TGTGCCAGCAGCCCCCCCAATCAGCCCCAGCATTTT. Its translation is CASSPPNQPQHF.

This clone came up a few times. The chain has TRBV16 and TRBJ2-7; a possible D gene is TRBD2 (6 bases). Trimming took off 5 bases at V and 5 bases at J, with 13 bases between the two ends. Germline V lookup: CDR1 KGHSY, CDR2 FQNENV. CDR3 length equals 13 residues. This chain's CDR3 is CASSFGRGNEQYF. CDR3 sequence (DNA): TGTGCCAGCAGCTTTGGGCGGGGTAACGAGCAGTACTTC.

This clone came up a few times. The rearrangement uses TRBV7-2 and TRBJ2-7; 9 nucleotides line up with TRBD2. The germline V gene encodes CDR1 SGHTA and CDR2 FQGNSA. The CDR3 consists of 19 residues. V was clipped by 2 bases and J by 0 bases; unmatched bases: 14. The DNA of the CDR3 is TGTGCCAGCAGCTTAAGGCTTAGCGGGGGAACACTTAACTCCTACGAGCAGTACTTC. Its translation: CASSLRLSGGTLNSYEQYF. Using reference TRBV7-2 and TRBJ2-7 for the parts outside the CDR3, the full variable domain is GAGVSQSPSNKVTEKGKDVELRCDPISGHTALYWYRQSLGQGLEFLIYFQGNSAPDKSGLPSDRFSAERTGGSVSTLTIQRTQQEDSAVYLCASSLRLSGGTLNSYEQYFGPGTRLTVT.

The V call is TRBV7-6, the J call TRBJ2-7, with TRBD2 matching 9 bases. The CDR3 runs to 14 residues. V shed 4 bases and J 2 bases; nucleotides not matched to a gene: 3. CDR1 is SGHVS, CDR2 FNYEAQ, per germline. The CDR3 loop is CASSSAGGPYEQYF. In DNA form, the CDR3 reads TGTGCCAGCAGCTCGGCGGGGGGGCCCTACGAGCAGTACTTC.

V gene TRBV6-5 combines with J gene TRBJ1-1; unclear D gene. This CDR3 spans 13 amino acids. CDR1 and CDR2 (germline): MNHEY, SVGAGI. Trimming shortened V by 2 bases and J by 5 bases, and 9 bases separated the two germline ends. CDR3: CASSYGWGTEAFF. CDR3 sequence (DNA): TGTGCCAGCAGTTACGGGTGGGGAACTGAAGCTTTCTTT.

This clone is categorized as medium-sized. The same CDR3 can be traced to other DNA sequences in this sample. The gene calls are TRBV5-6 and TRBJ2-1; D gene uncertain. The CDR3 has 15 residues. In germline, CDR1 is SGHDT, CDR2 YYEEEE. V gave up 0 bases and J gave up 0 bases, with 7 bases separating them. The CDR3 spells CASSLGQSSYNEQFF. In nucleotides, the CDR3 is TGTGCCAGCAGCTTGGGCCAGAGCTCCTACAATGAGCAGTTCTTC.

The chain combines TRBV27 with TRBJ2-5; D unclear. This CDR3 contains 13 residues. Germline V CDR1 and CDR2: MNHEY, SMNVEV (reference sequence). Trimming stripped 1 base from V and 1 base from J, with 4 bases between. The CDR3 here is CASSLWSQETQYF. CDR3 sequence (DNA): TGTGCCAGCAGTTTATGGAGCCAAGAGACCCAGTACTTC.

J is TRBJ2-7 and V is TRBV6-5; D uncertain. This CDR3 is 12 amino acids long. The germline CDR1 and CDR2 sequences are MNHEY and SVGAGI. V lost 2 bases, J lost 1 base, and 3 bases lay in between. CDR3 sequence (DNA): TGTGCCAGCAGTTACATTTCCTACGAGCAGTACTTC. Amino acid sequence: CASSYISYEQYF.

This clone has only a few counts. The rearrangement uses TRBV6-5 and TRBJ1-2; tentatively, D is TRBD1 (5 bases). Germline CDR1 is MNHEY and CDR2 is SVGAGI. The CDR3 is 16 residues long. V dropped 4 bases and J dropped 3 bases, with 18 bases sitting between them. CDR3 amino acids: CASSLSEQEYYYGYTF. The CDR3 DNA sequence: TGTGCCAGCAGTTTATCGGAACAGGAATATTACTATGGCTACACCTTC.

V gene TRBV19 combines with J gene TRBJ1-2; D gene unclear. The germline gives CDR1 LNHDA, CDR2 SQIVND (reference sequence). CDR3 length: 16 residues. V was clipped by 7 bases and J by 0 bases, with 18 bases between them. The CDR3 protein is CASNSDWGSANYGYTF. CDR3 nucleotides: TGTGCCAGTAATTCGGATTGGGGTTCCGCTAACTATGGCTACACCTTC.

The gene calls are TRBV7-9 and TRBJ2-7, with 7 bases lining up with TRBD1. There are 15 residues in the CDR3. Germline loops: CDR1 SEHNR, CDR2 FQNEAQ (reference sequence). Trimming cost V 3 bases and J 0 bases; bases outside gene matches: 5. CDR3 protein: CASSLGQGVSYEQYF. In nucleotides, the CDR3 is TGTGCCAGCAGCTTGGGGCAGGGGGTCTCCTACGAGCAGTACTTC.

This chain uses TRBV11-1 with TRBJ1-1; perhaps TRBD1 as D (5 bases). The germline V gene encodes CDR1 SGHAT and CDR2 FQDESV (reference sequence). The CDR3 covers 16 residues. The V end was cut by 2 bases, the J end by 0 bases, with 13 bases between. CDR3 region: CASSLRWQGMNTEAFF. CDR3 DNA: TGTGCCAGCAGCTTACGGTGGCAGGGAATGAACACTGAAGCTTTCTTT. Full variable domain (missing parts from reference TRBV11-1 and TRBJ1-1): EAEVAQSPRYKITEKSQAVAFWCDPISGHATLYWYRQILGQGPELLVQFQDESVVDDSQLPKDRFSAERLKGVDSTLKIQPAELGDSAMYLCASSLRWQGMNTEAFFGQGTRLTVV.

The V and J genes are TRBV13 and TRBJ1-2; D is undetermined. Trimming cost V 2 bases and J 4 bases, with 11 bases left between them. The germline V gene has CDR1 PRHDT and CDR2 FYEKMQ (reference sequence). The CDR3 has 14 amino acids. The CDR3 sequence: CASSLHGRIYGYTF. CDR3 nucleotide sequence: TGTGCCAGCAGCTTACATGGCAGGATCTATGGCTACACCTTC.

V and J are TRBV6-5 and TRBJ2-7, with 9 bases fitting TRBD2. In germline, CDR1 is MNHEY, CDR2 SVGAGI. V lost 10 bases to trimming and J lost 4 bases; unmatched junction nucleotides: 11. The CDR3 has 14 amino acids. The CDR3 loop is CATLPSSGTYEQYF. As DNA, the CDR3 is TGTGCCACCCTACCTTCTAGCGGGACATACGAGCAGTACTTC.

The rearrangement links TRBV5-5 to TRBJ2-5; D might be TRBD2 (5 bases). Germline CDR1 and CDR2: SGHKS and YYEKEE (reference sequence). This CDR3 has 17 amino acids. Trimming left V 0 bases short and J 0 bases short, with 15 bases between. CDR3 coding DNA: TGTGCCAGCAGCTTGGTCCGTTCGCGGGTGTACCAAGAGACCCAGTACTTC. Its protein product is CASSLVRSRVYQETQYF.

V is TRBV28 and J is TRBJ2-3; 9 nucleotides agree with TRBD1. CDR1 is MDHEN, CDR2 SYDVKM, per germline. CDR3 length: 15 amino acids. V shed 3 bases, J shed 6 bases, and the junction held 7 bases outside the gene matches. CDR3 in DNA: TGTGCCAGCAGTTTCGCCGGGACAGGGAGGGATACGCAGTATTTT. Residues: CASSFAGTGRDTQYF.

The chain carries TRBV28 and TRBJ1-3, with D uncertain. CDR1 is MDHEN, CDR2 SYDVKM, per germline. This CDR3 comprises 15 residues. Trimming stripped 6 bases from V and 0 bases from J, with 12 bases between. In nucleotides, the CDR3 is TGTGCCAGCAGATTGGACGTCAGCTCTGGAAACACCATATATTTT. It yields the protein CASRLDVSSGNTIYF. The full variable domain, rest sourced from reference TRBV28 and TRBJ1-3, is DVKVTQSSRYLVKRTGEKVFLECVQDMDHENMFWYRQDPGLGLRLIYFSYDVKMKEKGDIPEGYSVSREKKERFSLILESASTNQTSMYLCASRLDVSSGNTIYFGEGSWLTVV.

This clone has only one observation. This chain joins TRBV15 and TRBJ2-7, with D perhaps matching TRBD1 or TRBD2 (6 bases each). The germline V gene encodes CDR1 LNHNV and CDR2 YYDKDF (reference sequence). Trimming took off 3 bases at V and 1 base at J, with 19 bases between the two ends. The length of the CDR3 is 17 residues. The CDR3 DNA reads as TGTGCCACCAGCAGTCTCGGAGGGGGTATTAGGTCCTACGAGCAGTACTTC. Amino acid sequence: CATSSLGGGIRSYEQYF.

The CDR3 loop reads CASSLRAGVNSPLHF. The CDR3 DNA reads TGCGCCAGCAGCCTCCGGGCGGGGGTTAATTCACCCCTCCACTTT. The gene calls are TRBV4-3 and TRBJ1-6; possibly TRBD1 for D (5 bases). The CDR3 loop spans 15 amino acids. V lost 4 bases to trimming and J lost 6 bases, with 13 bases between them. CDR1 and CDR2 (germline): LGHNA, YSLEER.

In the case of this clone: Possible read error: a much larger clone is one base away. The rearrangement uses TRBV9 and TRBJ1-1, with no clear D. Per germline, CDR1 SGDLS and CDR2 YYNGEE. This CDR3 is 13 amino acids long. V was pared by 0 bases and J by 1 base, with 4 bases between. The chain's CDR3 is CASSVEKNTEAFF. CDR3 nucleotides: TGTGCCAGCAGCGTAGAGAAGAACACTGAAGCTTTCTTT.

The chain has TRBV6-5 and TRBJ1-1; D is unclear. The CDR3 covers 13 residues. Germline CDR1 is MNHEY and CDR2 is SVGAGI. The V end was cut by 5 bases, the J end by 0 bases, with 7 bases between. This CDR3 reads CASSTGLNTEAFF. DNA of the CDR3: TGTGCCAGCAGTACCGGATTGAACACTGAAGCTTTCTTT.